These 14 T cell receptor beta chains originate from one sample sequenced in a study of T cells in Graves' hyperthyroidism and ophthalmopathy. TCR beta CDR3 regions were amplified from RNA. The HTBI primer set served for first-round RT-PCR of the TCR CDR3. One entry per CDR3 protein results from TCRdb running MiXCR on the multiplex PCR reads. Of approximately 400,000 distinct CDR3 sequences listed, over 12% are singletons. Sample: blood. Every receptor here comes from a man aged 45-60 years with Graves' ophthalmopathy.

This clonotype appeared many times. The rearrangement links TRBV5-1 to TRBJ2-7; 10 bases fit TRBD2. Germline-derived CDR1 and CDR2 are SGHRS and YFSETQ. The V and J ends lost 4 bases and 5 bases, in that order; junction bases with no gene match: 6. The CDR3 has 14 residues. The CDR3 protein is CASSPSGSLHEQYF. CDR3 nucleotide sequence: TGCGCCAGCAGCCCTAGCGGGAGTCTCCACGAGCAGTACTTC.

At least ten counts were recorded for this clonotype. The chain is built from TRBV6-1 and TRBJ1-5; no firm D call. Trimming took off 6 bases at V and 2 bases at J, with 11 bases between the two ends. The length of the CDR3 is 14 residues. CDR1 is MNHNS and CDR2 is SASEGT in the germline V gene. CDR3: CASRTKLGNQPQHF. DNA of the CDR3: TGTGCCAGCAGGACGAAATTGGGCAATCAGCCCCAGCATTTT.

In its sample, this clonotype was seen a few times. V usage is TRBV15 and J usage is TRBJ2-1, with D maybe TRBD2 (6 bases). V was pared by 1 base and J by 7 bases, with 20 bases between. Germline lookup yields CDR1 LNHNV and CDR2 YYDKDF (reference sequence). The CDR3 loop spans 17 amino acids. The CDR3 DNA is TGTGCCACCAGCAGAGGGGGACTCCTTATCAAGGAAAATGAGCAGTTCTTC. It is translated as CATSRGGLLIKENEQFF.

V usage is TRBV9 and J usage is TRBJ1-1, with TRBD1 identical over 7 bases. The ends lost 0 bases at V and 1 base at J; junction bases unmatched: 3. Germline values: CDR1 SGDLS, CDR2 YYNGEE. There are 15 residues in the CDR3. CDR3 protein: CASSVGQGKNTEAFF. The DNA for the CDR3 is TGTGCCAGCAGCGTAGGACAGGGCAAGAACACTGAAGCTTTCTTT.

The chain combines TRBV4-3 with TRBJ2-7; D uncertain. Germline V lookup: CDR1 LGHNA, CDR2 YSLEER. The V end was cut by 0 bases, the J end by 3 bases, with 12 bases between. This CDR3 comprises 15 residues. The CDR3 coding sequence is TGCGCCAGCAGCCAAGACTTCACACTCTACTACGAGCAGTACTTC. It yields the protein CASSQDFTLYYEQYF.

This chain joins TRBV3-1 and TRBJ2-5; D is ambiguous. This CDR3 contains 13 residues. Germline CDR1 reads LGHDT; CDR2 reads YNNKEL (reference sequence). The V end lost 2 bases, the J end lost 2 bases, and 6 bases lay between the germline ends. The CDR3 nucleotides read TGTGCCAGCAGCCAAATCTTACAAGAGACCCAGTACTTC. As protein: CASSQILQETQYF.

This clonotype was observed many times. The CDR3 DNA sequence: TGCAGTGCTAGAGACGGGAAGGGGAGTAATGAGCAGTTCTTC. Translated, it gives CSARDGKGSNEQFF. The chain joins TRBV20-1 to TRBJ2-1; D might be TRBD1 or TRBD2, each matching 5 bases. V lost 0 bases, J lost 7 bases, and 13 bases lay in between. Germline loops: CDR1 DFQATT, CDR2 SNEGSKA (reference sequence). The CDR3 runs 14 residues.

This chain uses TRBV6-1 with TRBJ2-5; D perhaps matches TRBD2 (7 bases). Germline V gives CDR1 MNHNS, CDR2 SASEGT. V dropped 7 bases and J dropped 5 bases, with 17 bases sitting between them. The CDR3 totals 14 residues. CDR3 sequence reads: CASNTFGGLETQYF. CDR3 nucleotide sequence: TGTGCCAGCAACACCTTCGGGGGGCTGGAGACCCAGTACTTC.

This clonotype occurred a few times. The V gene is TRBV7-8, the J gene TRBJ1-1; 7 bases map to TRBD1. Germline V gives CDR1 SGHVS, CDR2 FQNEAQ. Trimming at V came to 5 bases and at J to 1 base, leaving 7 bases not matched to a gene. The CDR3 is 15 amino acids. Here the CDR3 reads CASSPRTGANTEAFF. CDR3 sequence (DNA): TGTGCCAGCAGCCCACGGACAGGTGCGAACACTGAAGCTTTCTTT.

This rearrangement joins TRBV7-6 to TRBJ1-1; no definite D call. CDR1 is SGHVS and CDR2 is FNYEAQ in the germline V gene. The germline V and J ends were trimmed by 5 bases and 2 bases, with 15 bases remaining between them. The CDR3 totals 15 residues. For the CDR3, the DNA is TGTGCCAGCAGCCCGAAAGGAGGGATTAACACTGAAGCTTTCTTT. Translating gives CASSPKGGINTEAFF.

This clonotype has at least ten counts. The J gene is TRBJ1-2, the V gene TRBV20-1; D unclear. The CDR3 length is 13 residues. Trimming took off 1 base at V and 7 bases at J, with 13 bases between the two ends. From germline, CDR1 is DFQATT and CDR2 SNEGSKA (reference sequence). The DNA for the CDR3 is TGCAGTGCTAGAGGGGAGGCTGTGAGTGGCTACACCTTC. Protein product: CSARGEAVSGYTF.

This clonotype has more than one count but fewer than ten. CDR3 in DNA: TGCGCCAGCAGCATATCCTCACAGGGTTCTGAGCAGTTCTTC. This codes for CASSISSQGSEQFF. The chain carries TRBV5-1 and TRBJ2-1; perhaps TRBD1 as D (6 bases). Trimming took off 4 bases at V and 9 bases at J, with 17 bases between the two ends. CDR1 SGHRS and CDR2 YFSETQ come from the germline V gene. This CDR3 is built from 14 residues. Supplemented by reference TRBV5-1 and TRBJ2-1, the full variable domain reads KAGVTQTPRYLIKTRGQQVTLSCSPISGHRSVSWYQQTPGQGLQFLFEYFSETQRNKGNFPGRFSGRQFSNSRSEMNVSTLELGDSALYLCASSISSQGSEQFFGPGTRLTVL.

On this clonotype: Its ends do not fully match the called genes, so a read error is possible. The gene calls are TRBV27 and TRBJ2-1; D call uncertain. Per the germline V gene, CDR1 is MNHEY and CDR2 is SMNVEV (reference sequence). CDR3 size: 14 residues. The CDR3 sequence: CATSIAPTYNEQFF. The DNA of the CDR3 is TGTGCCACCAGTATAGCTCCAACCTACAATGAGCAGTTCTTC.

This clonotype was seen repeatedly, ten times or more. The chain recombines TRBV7-8 with TRBJ2-3, with TRBD2 as a possible D gene (5 bases). This CDR3 region has 16 residues. V was cut by 0 bases and J by 5 bases, with 15 bases left in between. CDR1 SGHVS and CDR2 FQNEAQ come from the germline V gene. The CDR3 DNA sequence: TGTGCCAGCAGCTTAGCGGGAGACCTCGGGGTAGATACGCAGTATTTT. Protein: CASSLAGDLGVDTQYF.